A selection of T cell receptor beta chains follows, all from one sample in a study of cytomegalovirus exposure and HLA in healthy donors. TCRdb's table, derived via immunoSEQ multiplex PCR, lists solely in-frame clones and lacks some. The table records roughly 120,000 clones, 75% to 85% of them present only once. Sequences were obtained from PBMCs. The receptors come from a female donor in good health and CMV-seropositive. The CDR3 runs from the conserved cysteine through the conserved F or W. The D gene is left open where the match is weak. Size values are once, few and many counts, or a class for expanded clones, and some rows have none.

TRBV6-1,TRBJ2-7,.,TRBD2,TGTGCCAGCAGTGAAGCCGGGACTAGCGGCTCCTACGAGCAGTACTTC,CASSEAGTSGSYEQYF
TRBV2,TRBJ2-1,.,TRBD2,TGTGCCAGCAGTGATCTCGCGGGGGGGCCTGCGCGGAATGAGCAGTTCTTC,CASSDLAGGPARNEQFF
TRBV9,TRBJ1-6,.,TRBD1,TGTGCCAGCAGCGTAGTGCCAGGGGGGAATTCACCCCTCCACTTT,CASSVVPGGNSPLHF
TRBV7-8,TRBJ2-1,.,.,TGTGCCAGCAGCCCTAGAGGGGACTATGAGCAGTTCTTC,CASSPRGDYEQFF
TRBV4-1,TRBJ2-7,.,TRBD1,TGCGCCAGCAGCCATCCGGGACAGGGGGTCTACGAGCAGTACTTC,CASSHPGQGVYEQYF
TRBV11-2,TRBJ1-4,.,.,TGTGCCAGCAGCCCCGTCCGGGGAGTTGAAAAACTGTTTTTT,CASSPVRGVEKLFF
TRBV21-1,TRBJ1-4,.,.,TGTGCCAGCAGCACAACGTTTGCAGCGACGGTGGAAAAACTGTTTTTT,CASSTTFAATVEKLFF
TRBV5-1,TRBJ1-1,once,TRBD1,TGCGCCAGCAGCTTGGGGGGGACAGGGAGCTCTGAAGCTTTCTTT,CASSLGGTGSSEAFF
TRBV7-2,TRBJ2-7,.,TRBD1,TGTGCCAGCAGCTTAGGTGGACAGGACTACGAGCAGTACTTC,CASSLGGQDYEQYF
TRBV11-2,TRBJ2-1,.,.,TGTGCCAGCAGCTTAGCTCCAGGGGACACTGAGCAGTTCTTC,CASSLAPGDTEQFF
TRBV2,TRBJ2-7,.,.,TGTGCCAGCAGTGAAGCGAGGAGGGGGCCCCTCGAGCAGTACTTC,CASSEARRGPLEQYF
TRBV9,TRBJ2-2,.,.,TGTGCCAGCAGCTCGGGCAGGGCCGGGGAGCTGTTTTTT,CASSSGRAGELFF
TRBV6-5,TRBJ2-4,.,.,TGTGCCAGCAGTTCCCTGGGGGGAGCCAAAAACATTCAGTACTTC,CASSSLGGAKNIQYF
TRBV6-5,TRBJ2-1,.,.,TGTGCCAGCATGGAGGGGAGCGCCTACAATGAGCAGTTCTTC,CASMEGSAYNEQFF
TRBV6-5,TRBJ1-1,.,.,TGTGCCAGCAGTTCTTACACTGAAGCTTTCTTT,CASSSYTEAFF
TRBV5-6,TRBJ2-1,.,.,TGTGCCAGCAGCTTGGACGTTAGCTCCTACAATGAGCAGTTCTTC,CASSLDVSSYNEQFF
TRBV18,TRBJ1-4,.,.,TGTGCCAGCTCACCACCCGGACAGTCAACTAATGAAAAACTGTTTTTT,CASSPPGQSTNEKLFF
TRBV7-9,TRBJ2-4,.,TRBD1,TGTGCCAGCAGCTTGGGACAGGGGAACATTCAGTACTTC,CASSLGQGNIQYF